This T cell receptor (beta chain) was observed in a study of CD8+CD57+ T cells in acquired aplastic anemia. Study background: The mean DNA yield obtained from sorted CD4+ and CD8+ cells came to roughly 3.4 ug. Points from the study as a whole: Overlapping CD8+ CDR3 repertoires of patients and controls contained approximately 29 shared sequences. Patients and controls were not found to differ significantly in CD8+ Simpson's diversity.

This clonotype was observed at least ten times. Its matching antigen is unknown. It was genomic DNA that served as the template for profiling TCR beta VDJ and CDR3. Via MiXCR, TCRdb re-called the reads, giving one row per CDR3 protein. Of 150,000 to 170,000 distinct CDR3 sequences listed, approximately 52% were seen once; the top ten hold 10% to 15%. With 1 base clipped from V and 3 bases from J, the junction kept 9 bases outside the gene matches. CDR1 and CDR2 (germline): MGHRA, YSYEKL. The CDR3 contains 17 residues. Flow cytometry had shown expanded CD8+CD57+ cells in the patients chosen for sequencing. Severe acquired aplastic anemia was present in every patient.

This chain connects TRBV4-1 to TRBJ2-7, with 10 bases fitting TRBD2. Sequencing was carried out using sorted CD4+, CD8+, or CD8+CD57+ T cells (not recorded which) from PBMCs. The receptor's source is a human donor with aplastic anemia. CDR3 nucleotide sequence: TGCGCCAGCAGCCAAGGGCCAGCGGGGGGGCCCGGCTACGAGCAGTACTTC. Translation gives CASSQGPAGGPGYEQYF.